The 32 T cell receptor beta chains in this list originate from one sample, sequenced in a study of CD8 T cells in ankylosing spondylitis. TCRdb reanalysed the 5' RACE reads using MiXCR and keeps one entry per CDR3 protein. The table lists a few hundred thousand distinct CDR3 sequences, 20% to 25% of them singletons, with about a sixth in the top ten. General observations from the study: Characteristic, it appeared, of ankylosing spondylitis blood was a TCR beta motif of roughly eight highly homologous variants.

Their antigens are not known. Sequenced sample: blood, either unsorted or a sorted T cell fraction (not recorded which). These receptors originate from a male donor with ankylosing spondylitis.

This clonotype appeared a few times. J is TRBJ2-1 and V is TRBV18, with 7 bases identical to TRBD2. CDR1 and CDR2 (germline): KGHSH, LQKENI. The CDR3 runs 16 residues. Trimming took 3 bases from V and 6 from J; bases not matched to a gene: 11. This CDR3 is CASSPPQGGKSNEQFF. The CDR3, as DNA: TGTGCCAGCTCACCCCCCCAGGGAGGGAAATCCAATGAGCAGTTCTTC.

This clonotype turned up a few times. This chain joins TRBV28 and TRBJ2-7; no firm D call. The CDR3 runs 13 residues. Trimming stripped 7 bases from V and 1 base from J, with 11 bases between. Germline V CDR1 and CDR2: MDHEN, SYDVKM. The DNA for the CDR3 is TGTGCCAGCAATACGGAAAATTCCTACGAGCAGTACTTC. It codes for CASNTENSYEQYF.

This clonotype was counted only a few times. The gene calls are TRBV9 and TRBJ2-4, with D possibly being TRBD2 (6 bases). Germline CDR1 SGDLS, CDR2 YYNGEE. The length of the CDR3 is 14 residues. Trimming left V 4 bases short and J 7 bases short, with 15 bases between. CDR3 nucleotides: TGTGCCAGCAGCCCGAGGACGGGAGTTAACATTCAGTACTTC. Its protein product is CASSPRTGVNIQYF.

The rearrangement joins TRBV28 to TRBJ2-3, with 7 nucleotides matching TRBD2. J lost 2 bases, V lost 1 base, and 6 bases had no gene match. Germline CDR1 and CDR2: MDHEN and SYDVKM. The CDR3 consists of 16 residues. CDR3 nucleotide sequence: TGTGCCAGCAGTTTATATCGGGGGGAGGTCACAGATACGCAGTATTTT. This gives the protein CASSLYRGEVTDTQYF.

V and J are TRBV11-2 and TRBJ1-5; possible D gene TRBD1, 6 bases. Germline V gives CDR1 SGHAT, CDR2 FQNNGV. The length of the CDR3 is 13 residues. Trimming removed 5 bases at V and 3 bases at J, with 8 bases between. CDR3 loop: CASSHRDNQPQHF. The CDR3, as DNA: TGTGCCAGCAGCCACAGGGACAATCAGCCCCAGCATTTT.

The chain has TRBV6-5 and TRBJ2-7; D tentatively fits TRBD1 or TRBD2 (5 bases each). Trimming left V 2 bases short and J 3 bases short, with 11 bases between. This CDR3 comprises 14 residues. Germline CDR1 MNHEY, CDR2 SVGAGI. CDR3 sequence: CASSYVGTHYEQYF. The CDR3, as DNA: TGTGCCAGCAGTTACGTCGGGACCCACTACGAGCAGTACTTC.

This clonotype was found a few times. The chain combines TRBV5-1 with TRBJ2-1; D unclear. Per germline, CDR1 SGHRS and CDR2 YFSETQ. Trimming took 4 bases from V and 5 from J, leaving 13 bases between them. The CDR3 covers 14 residues. CDR3 amino acids: CASSPQWVDNEQFF. The DNA for the CDR3 is TGCGCCAGCAGCCCTCAGTGGGTGGACAATGAGCAGTTCTTC.

The chain carries TRBV5-1 and TRBJ2-5, with a weak D call TRBD2 (6 bases). This CDR3 has 15 amino acids. Germline assignment: CDR1 SGHRS and CDR2 YFSETQ. Between the trimmed V and J ends, which lost 4 bases and 4 bases, there was a span of 17 bases. The CDR3 protein is CASSARLGGGETQYF. The CDR3 DNA reads as TGCGCCAGCAGCGCGCGACTAGGAGGCGGAGAGACCCAGTACTTC.

The chain uses TRBV7-8 and TRBJ2-5; TRBD1 is a possible D gene (6 bases). CDR1 and CDR2 from the germline V gene are SGHVS and FQNEAQ. The CDR3 sequence is 14 residues long. The V end was cut by 5 bases, the J end by 3 bases, with 13 bases between. The CDR3 is CASSRRRDKETQYF. The CDR3, as DNA: TGTGCCAGCAGCCGACGCCGGGACAAAGAGACCCAGTACTTC.

This clonotype appeared a few times. The V and J genes are TRBV28 and TRBJ2-5, with D possibly TRBD1 on 6 matching bases. The germline CDR1 and CDR2 sequences are MDHEN and SYDVKM. This CDR3 comprises 14 residues. The V end lost 4 bases, the J end lost 5 bases, and 14 bases lay between the germline ends. The CDR3 DNA reads as TGTGCCAGCAGTTCTTACAGGGTTTGGGAGACCCAGTACTTC. Translating gives CASSSYRVWETQYF.

This clonotype was counted at least ten times. The chain couples TRBV6-1 to TRBJ1-5, with no clear D. CDR3 length: 13 amino acids. CDR1 and CDR2 (germline): MNHNS, SASEGT. V dropped 6 bases and J dropped 7 bases, with 13 bases sitting between them. The DNA of the CDR3 is TGTGCCAGCAGCGCTATGGCCGGACAGCCCCAGCATTTT. It specifies CASSAMAGQPQHF.

J is TRBJ2-1 and V is TRBV7-9; 7 bases line up with TRBD2. The V segment lost 5 bases and the J segment 0 bases; nucleotides outside the gene matches: 7. Per the germline V gene, CDR1 is SEHNR and CDR2 is FQNEAQ (reference sequence). This CDR3 spans 16 amino acids. CDR3: CASSPGGGGSYNEQFF. CDR3 coding DNA: TGTGCCAGCAGCCCTGGGGGGGGAGGCTCCTACAATGAGCAGTTCTTC.

The chain uses TRBV20-1 and TRBJ2-7, with D unclear. Germline CDR1 and CDR2: DFQATT and SNEGSKA (reference sequence). The length of the CDR3 is 14 residues. V lost 5 bases and J 3 bases, leaving 17 bases between the germline ends. The CDR3 bases are TGCAGTGCTGCCCCTAAGGGTAGGAACTACGAGCAGTACTTC. Its translation is CSAAPKGRNYEQYF.

The chain has TRBV2 and TRBJ2-7, with D perhaps matching TRBD1 or TRBD2 (5 bases each). V was trimmed by 1 base and J by 3 bases, leaving 10 bases between them. From germline, CDR1 is SNHLY and CDR2 FYNNEI. CDR3 length: 14 amino acids. The CDR3 DNA reads TGTGCCAGCAGTGAAGGTCAGGGAGTCTACGAGCAGTACTTC. This translates into CASSEGQGVYEQYF. Full variable domain (remainder filled in from reference TRBV2 and TRBJ2-7): EPEVTQTPSHQVTQMGQEVILRCVPISNHLYFYWYRQILGQKVEFLVSFYNNEISEKSEIFDDQFSVERPDGSNFTLKIRSTKLEDSAMYFCASSEGQGVYEQYFGPGTRLTVT.

This chain uses TRBV16 with TRBJ1-5; unclear D gene. The CDR3 totals 15 residues. In germline, CDR1 is KGHSY, CDR2 FQNENV. V dropped 4 bases and J dropped 7 bases, with 17 bases sitting between them. The chain's CDR3 is CASSPGINFRQPQHF. The CDR3 region has the DNA TGTGCCAGCAGCCCGGGAATTAACTTTCGACAGCCCCAGCATTTT.

The V and J genes are TRBV12-3 or TRBV12-4 and TRBJ1-5; TRBD1 matches at 7 bases. V was pared by 3 bases and J by 7 bases, with 6 bases of the junction left unmatched. This CDR3 has 14 amino acids. The CDR3 here is CASSFDRVRQPQHF. The CDR3 region has the DNA TGTGCCAGCAGTTTTGACAGGGTGAGACAGCCCCAGCATTTT.

In its sample, this clonotype was seen many times. The rearrangement joins TRBV3-1 to TRBJ2-1; D unclear. CDR1 is LGHDT, CDR2 YNNKEL, per germline (reference sequence). The CDR3 contains 14 residues. V gave up 0 bases and J gave up 6 bases, with 9 bases separating them. The CDR3 sequence: CASSQDPRTNEQFF. CDR3 sequence (DNA): TGTGCCAGCAGCCAAGATCCACGCACCAATGAGCAGTTCTTC.

The chain combines TRBV19 with TRBJ1-6; tentative D call: TRBD1 (6 bases). Germline V lookup: CDR1 LNHDA, CDR2 SQIVND (reference sequence). The CDR3 spans 15 residues. V gave up 7 bases and J gave up 7 bases, with 17 bases separating them. In nucleotides, the CDR3 is TGTGCCAGTAACCCAACAGGGCTCCGGAATTCACCCCTCCACTTT. Translation gives CASNPTGLRNSPLHF.

As regards this clonotype: One base away lies a much larger clone, so this may be a sequencing read error. The rearrangement joins TRBV28 to TRBJ1-3; D unresolved. The germline CDR1 and CDR2 sequences are MDHEN and SYDVKM. The CDR3 totals 12 residues. Trimming took 6 bases from V and 2 from J, leaving 5 bases between them. This CDR3 reads CASRTTGNTIYF. The DNA of the CDR3 is TGTGCCAGCAGGACAACTGGAAACACCATATATTTT. Filled out from reference TRBV28 and TRBJ1-3, the complete variable domain reads DVKVTQSSRYLVKRTGEKVFLECVQDMDHENMFWYRQDPGLGLRLIYFSYDVKMKEKGDIPEGYSVSREKKERFSLILESASTNQTSMYLCASRTTGNTIYFGEGSWLTVV.

This clonotype appeared a few times. The V call is TRBV2, the J call TRBJ1-4; D is unresolved. The CDR3 is made up of 12 amino acids. Per the germline V gene, CDR1 is SNHLY and CDR2 is FYNNEI. V lost 7 bases, J lost 8 bases, and 11 bases lay in between. Here the CDR3 DNA reads TGTGCCAGCAAGTCATCGGACGAAAAACTGTTTTTT. Translation: CASKSSDEKLFF.

This clonotype was detected only a few times. The V call is TRBV4-1, the J call TRBJ2-1; possibly TRBD2 for D (5 bases). V was clipped by 0 bases and J by 3 bases, with 9 bases between them. This CDR3 region has 15 residues. In germline, CDR1 is MGHRA, CDR2 YSYEKL. DNA for the CDR3: TGCGCCAGCAGCCAAGATACGGCGGGCTACAATGAGCAGTTCTTC. Translating gives CASSQDTAGYNEQFF.

This clonotype has only a few counts. The rearrangement links TRBV29-1 to TRBJ1-1; D remains ambiguous. CDR1 SQVTM and CDR2 ANQGSEA come from the germline V gene. V was trimmed by 0 bases and J by 3 bases, leaving 8 bases between them. The CDR3 totals 13 residues. The CDR3 nucleotides are TGCAGCGTTGAAGATCGAGGGTACACTGAAGCTTTCTTT. This gives the protein CSVEDRGYTEAFF.

The gene calls are TRBV3-1 and TRBJ2-5; TRBD2 might be the D (6 bases). This CDR3 has 16 amino acids. V gave up 4 bases and J gave up 1 base, with 16 bases separating them. Germline CDR1 is LGHDT and CDR2 is YNNKEL (reference sequence). Here the CDR3 reads CASSPVWGGFQETQYF. The CDR3 nucleotides read TGTGCCAGCAGCCCAGTGTGGGGAGGATTCCAAGAGACCCAGTACTTC.

The chain is built from TRBV27 and TRBJ1-1, with D maybe TRBD1 (6 bases). The germline V gene has CDR1 MNHEY and CDR2 SMNVEV (reference sequence). The V end lost 2 bases, the J end lost 3 bases, and 25 bases lay between the germline ends. The CDR3 covers 19 residues. The CDR3 DNA follows: TGTGCCAGCAGTTTAGGGCCGGGGGTGGGGCAGGGGCGGGACACTGAAGCTTTCTTT. This gives the protein CASSLGPGVGQGRDTEAFF.

V gene TRBV7-3 combines with J gene TRBJ1-1; D might be TRBD1 (5 bases). The germline CDR1 and CDR2 sequences are SGHTA and FQGTGA. V was trimmed by 5 bases and J by 1 base, leaving 11 bases between them. This CDR3 comprises 14 residues. CDR3 DNA: TGTGCCAGCAGCACAGGACGGGGGAACACTGAAGCTTTCTTT. Translation gives CASSTGRGNTEAFF.

This clonotype was seen more than once but under ten times. The chain carries TRBV7-9 and TRBJ2-3, with D perhaps TRBD2 (5 bases). Germline V gives CDR1 SEHNR, CDR2 FQNEAQ (reference sequence). The CDR3 extends over 14 amino acids. V was shortened by 3 bases and J by 2 bases, with 9 bases between the two germline ends. The CDR3 reads CASSFEGTTDTQYF. DNA of the CDR3: TGTGCCAGCAGCTTTGAGGGTACCACAGATACGCAGTATTTT.

The V call is TRBV2, the J call TRBJ2-7; 7 nucleotides align to TRBD2. The ends lost 4 bases at V and 1 base at J; junction bases unmatched: 7. CDR3 length: 15 amino acids. Looked up from germline, CDR1 is SNHLY and CDR2 is FYNNEI. The CDR3 loop reads CASSGPSGNSYEQYF. The CDR3 nucleotides read TGTGCCAGCAGTGGTCCCAGCGGGAATTCCTACGAGCAGTACTTC.

V is TRBV5-8 and J is TRBJ2-2; 12 bases map to TRBD1. Germline-derived CDR1 and CDR2 are SGHTS and YDEGEE. The length of the CDR3 is 14 residues. J lost 6 bases, V lost 7 bases, and 4 bases had no gene match. Here the CDR3 DNA reads TGTGCCAGCCGGGACAGGGGGCTTGCCGGGGAGCTGTTTTTT. Translated: CASRDRGLAGELFF.

The V call is TRBV6-2 or TRBV6-3, the J call TRBJ2-1; no reliable D call. CDR1 and CDR2 (germline): MNHEY, SVGEGT. CDR3 size: 13 residues. The ends were cut back, 4 bases at V and 8 bases at J, with 12 bases in the middle. DNA for the CDR3: TGTGCCAGCAGTTCCAAAGCGTTCGATGAGCAGTTCTTC. Translation: CASSSKAFDEQFF.

The chain employs TRBV11-2 and TRBJ2-2; 9 bases are a match to TRBD2. CDR3 length: 19 amino acids. Germline CDR1 reads SGHAT; CDR2 reads FQNNGV. Losses at the gene ends were 2 bases for V and 5 bases for J; bases not matched to a gene: 15. CDR3 amino acids: CASSLKSSGKGSRTGELFF. The CDR3 region has the DNA TGTGCCAGCAGCTTAAAGTCTAGCGGGAAAGGTTCGCGGACCGGGGAGCTGTTTTTT. The entire variable domain, with the rest obtained from reference TRBV11-2 and TRBJ2-2, is as follows: EAGVAQSPRYKIIEKRQSVAFWCNPISGHATLYWYQQILGQGPKLLIQFQNNGVVDDSQLPKDRFSAERLKGVDSTLKIQPAKLEDSAVYLCASSLKSSGKGSRTGELFFGEGSRLTVL.

The chain carries TRBV7-9 and TRBJ2-5; TRBD1 agrees at 8 bases. V was clipped by 5 bases and J by 5 bases; unmatched bases: 4. CDR1 is SEHNR and CDR2 is FQNEAQ in the germline V gene (reference sequence). The CDR3 covers 13 residues. The CDR3 region is CASSRRTGETQYF. The CDR3 DNA is TGTGCCAGCAGCAGACGGACAGGGGAGACCCAGTACTTC.

The chain recombines TRBV12-3 or TRBV12-4 with TRBJ2-7; a possible D gene is TRBD2 (6 bases). CDR3 size: 15 residues. Trimming pared 6 bases from V and 6 bases from J, leaving 21 bases between. The CDR3 bases are TGTGCCAGCAGAAGGTCCGGGAGAGGGGCTGGCGAGCAGTACTTC. Protein product: CASRRSGRGAGEQYF.